Listed below are T cell receptor beta chains from one sample, sequenced in a study of T cells after yellow fever vaccination. TCRdb independently ran MiXCR on the 5' RACE reads; one entry per CDR3 protein. Among a few hundred thousand distinct CDR3 sequences listed, roughly a sixth were seen once. This specimen consisted of PBMCs, obtained less than 6 days after the first yellow fever vaccination. The receptors here all came from a man aged 18 to 29 who received the YFV17D yellow fever vaccine. Each CDR3 is given with its conserved first and last residue. Each record gives: V gene, J gene, D gene, clone size, CDR3 DNA, CDR3 protein. D genes are given only for firm matches. Clone size is not always given. Where it is, it says once, few, many or a class for expanded clones.

v_call: TRBV5-1; j_call: TRBJ1-1; d_call: .; clone_size: .; cdr3_nt: TGCGCCAGCAGCTATTATGGGCCCCCTGAAGCTTTCTTT; cdr3_aa: CASSYYGPPEAFF
v_call: TRBV7-9; j_call: TRBJ1-1; d_call: .; clone_size: .; cdr3_nt: TGTGCCAGCAGCTCCGATGGATCCAGGAGGGCTTTCTTT; cdr3_aa: CASSSDGSRRAFF
v_call: TRBV6-1; j_call: TRBJ1-6; d_call: TRBD1; clone_size: .; cdr3_nt: TGTGCCAGCAGCCCCCTCGTCACAGGGGTCCACTCACCCCTCCACTTT; cdr3_aa: CASSPLVTGVHSPLHF
v_call: TRBV21-1; j_call: TRBJ1-6; d_call: .; clone_size: many; cdr3_nt: TGTGCCAGCAGCCGTCGGAGGGGCAATTCACCCCTCCACTTT; cdr3_aa: CASSRRRGNSPLHF
v_call: TRBV30; j_call: TRBJ2-1; d_call: TRBD2; clone_size: .; cdr3_nt: TGTGCCTGGAGTCTCAGAGGACTAGCGGTGGGCAATGAGCAGTTCTTC; cdr3_aa: CAWSLRGLAVGNEQFF
v_call: TRBV11-1; j_call: TRBJ2-1; d_call: .; clone_size: .; cdr3_nt: TGTGCCAGCAGCTCCTCAGCCGAGATTACCCGAGCGGGCTCCTACAATGAGCAGTTCTTC; cdr3_aa: CASSSSAEITRAGSYNEQFF
v_call: TRBV5-4; j_call: TRBJ1-2; d_call: TRBD1; clone_size: few; cdr3_nt: TGTGCCAGCGCTCAGGGGGACTATGGCTACACCTTC; cdr3_aa: CASAQGDYGYTF
v_call: TRBV2; j_call: TRBJ1-5; d_call: TRBD1; clone_size: .; cdr3_nt: TGTGCCAGCGGCTACACAGGGGGTTATCAGCCCCAGCATTTT; cdr3_aa: CASGYTGGYQPQHF
v_call: TRBV7-3; j_call: TRBJ2-1; d_call: .; clone_size: .; cdr3_nt: TGTGCCAGCAGCTTAAAGAGCTCCTACAATGAGCAGTTCTTC; cdr3_aa: CASSLKSSYNEQFF
v_call: TRBV27; j_call: TRBJ2-3; d_call: .; clone_size: .; cdr3_nt: TGTGCCAGGACGGGAAAACCCTGCACAGATACGCAGTATTTT; cdr3_aa: CARTGKPCTDTQYF
v_call: TRBV18; j_call: TRBJ2-7; d_call: TRBD2; clone_size: .; cdr3_nt: TGTGCCAGCTCACCGATTAGGACTAGCGACTACGAGCAGTACTTC; cdr3_aa: CASSPIRTSDYEQYF
v_call: TRBV27; j_call: TRBJ1-5; d_call: .; clone_size: .; cdr3_nt: TGTGCCAGCAGTTCCGACTGGACGCGGCCCCAGCATTTT; cdr3_aa: CASSSDWTRPQHF
v_call: TRBV6-2/TRBV6-3; j_call: TRBJ2-1; d_call: .; clone_size: .; cdr3_nt: TGTGCCACAGGGGCAGTGTATGAGCAGTTCTTC; cdr3_aa: CATGAVYEQFF
v_call: TRBV5-1; j_call: TRBJ2-5; d_call: TRBD2; clone_size: .; cdr3_nt: TGCGCCAGCAGCCTTTGGACTAGCGGGGAAGAGACCCAGTACTTC; cdr3_aa: CASSLWTSGEETQYF
v_call: TRBV20-1; j_call: TRBJ2-5; d_call: .; clone_size: few; cdr3_nt: TGCAGTGCTAGCGTATTAGAGACCCAGTACTTC; cdr3_aa: CSASVLETQYF
v_call: TRBV5-6; j_call: TRBJ2-4; d_call: .; clone_size: few; cdr3_nt: TGTGCCAGCAGCTTCACAGGGTTACTAGCCAAAAACATTCAGTACTTC; cdr3_aa: CASSFTGLLAKNIQYF
v_call: TRBV6-5; j_call: TRBJ2-5; d_call: .; clone_size: .; cdr3_nt: TGTGCCAGCACTTCTGGGGCCCGGAAAGAGACCCAGTACTTC; cdr3_aa: CASTSGARKETQYF
v_call: TRBV15; j_call: TRBJ2-2; d_call: .; clone_size: .; cdr3_nt: TGTGCCACCAGCAGAGATGGAGGGGGCTTCGGGTACTCCAACACCGGGGAGCTGTTTTTT; cdr3_aa: CATSRDGGGFGYSNTGELFF
v_call: TRBV3-1; j_call: TRBJ1-1; d_call: .; clone_size: few; cdr3_nt: TGTGCCAGCAGCCAAGGCCCGGGGGCCCGCACTGAAGCTTTCTTT; cdr3_aa: CASSQGPGARTEAFF
v_call: TRBV6-2/TRBV6-3; j_call: TRBJ1-1; d_call: TRBD1; clone_size: .; cdr3_nt: TGTGCCAGCAGTTACCCGACGGACAGGGGGCGCATCGACACTGAAGCTTTCTTT; cdr3_aa: CASSYPTDRGRIDTEAFF
v_call: TRBV7-7; j_call: TRBJ2-5; d_call: .; clone_size: few; cdr3_nt: TGTGCCAGCAGCAGAGGCGCGGTAGTAAGAGAGACCCAGTACTTC; cdr3_aa: CASSRGAVVRETQYF
v_call: TRBV20-1; j_call: TRBJ1-5; d_call: .; clone_size: few; cdr3_nt: TGCAGCCAAAAGAGGGGAAATCAGCCCCAGCATTTT; cdr3_aa: CSQKRGNQPQHF
v_call: TRBV5-1; j_call: TRBJ2-5; d_call: .; clone_size: .; cdr3_nt: TGCGCCAGCAGCTTGCGATACCCGGGGAGGGAGACCCAGTACTTC; cdr3_aa: CASSLRYPGRETQYF
v_call: TRBV20-1; j_call: TRBJ2-1; d_call: TRBD2; clone_size: few; cdr3_nt: TGCAGTGCTAGAGAGCGGGGGTCATCCTCCTACAATGAGCAGTTCTTC; cdr3_aa: CSARERGSSSYNEQFF
v_call: TRBV20-1; j_call: TRBJ2-7; d_call: TRBD2; clone_size: few; cdr3_nt: TGCAGTGCCCCAATGACTAGCGGGCCTACGCACGAGCAGTACTTC; cdr3_aa: CSAPMTSGPTHEQYF
v_call: TRBV6-2/TRBV6-3; j_call: TRBJ1-2; d_call: TRBD1; clone_size: many; cdr3_nt: TGTGCCAGCAGCTCCGGGACAGGGGTTAATGGCTACACCTTC; cdr3_aa: CASSSGTGVNGYTF
v_call: TRBV5-4; j_call: TRBJ1-1; d_call: .; clone_size: .; cdr3_nt: TGTGCCAGCAGCTTGGAGGGGATCCGCGTGGCTTTCTTT; cdr3_aa: CASSLEGIRVAFF
v_call: TRBV15; j_call: TRBJ1-2; d_call: .; clone_size: many; cdr3_nt: TGTGCCACCAGCAGAGACCGGACAGCCTATGGCTACACCTTC; cdr3_aa: CATSRDRTAYGYTF
v_call: TRBV12-3/TRBV12-4; j_call: TRBJ1-2; d_call: .; clone_size: .; cdr3_nt: TGTGCCAGCAGCCACAACAGGGACTCCTATGGCTACACCTTC; cdr3_aa: CASSHNRDSYGYTF
v_call: TRBV20-1; j_call: TRBJ1-6; d_call: TRBD1; clone_size: .; cdr3_nt: TGCAGTTGCCGGGACAGGGGGCTCTTCTCGAAATCACCCCTCCACTTT; cdr3_aa: CSCRDRGLFSKSPLHF
v_call: TRBV5-5; j_call: TRBJ2-1; d_call: TRBD2; clone_size: .; cdr3_nt: TGTGCCAGCAGCCCCCGACTAGCGGCCAATGAGCAGTTCTTC; cdr3_aa: CASSPRLAANEQFF
v_call: TRBV5-1; j_call: TRBJ1-2; d_call: .; clone_size: many; cdr3_nt: TGCGCCAGCAGCTTTGAGGTCGACTATGGCTACACCTTC; cdr3_aa: CASSFEVDYGYTF
v_call: TRBV7-6; j_call: TRBJ2-3; d_call: TRBD2; clone_size: many; cdr3_nt: TGTGCCAGCAGCATCTGGACTAGCGGGGGGGGAGGAGATACGCAGTATTTT; cdr3_aa: CASSIWTSGGGGDTQYF
v_call: TRBV12-5; j_call: TRBJ2-1; d_call: TRBD2; clone_size: few; cdr3_nt: TGTGCTAGTGGTATTCATAGCGGGGGGATCTACAATGAGCAGTTCTTC; cdr3_aa: CASGIHSGGIYNEQFF
v_call: TRBV2; j_call: TRBJ2-5; d_call: .; clone_size: few; cdr3_nt: TGTGCCAGCGCTGGTAGGGATCAAGAGACCCAGTACTTC; cdr3_aa: CASAGRDQETQYF
v_call: TRBV3-1; j_call: TRBJ2-7; d_call: TRBD1; clone_size: few; cdr3_nt: TGTGCCAGCAGCCCTCTACTTATCGGGACAGGGAATCACGAGCAGTACTTC; cdr3_aa: CASSPLLIGTGNHEQYF
v_call: TRBV30; j_call: TRBJ2-2; d_call: .; clone_size: .; cdr3_nt: TGTGCCTGGAGTGCTCAACAGGGAACCGGGGAGCTGTTTTTT; cdr3_aa: CAWSAQQGTGELFF
v_call: TRBV30; j_call: TRBJ1-1; d_call: .; clone_size: few; cdr3_nt: TGTGCCTGGAGTGTAGGAATGGAAGGGATAGGCACTGAAGCTTTCTTT; cdr3_aa: CAWSVGMEGIGTEAFF
v_call: TRBV6-2/TRBV6-3; j_call: TRBJ2-1; d_call: .; clone_size: .; cdr3_nt: TGTGCCAGCAGGAGGGGCAGGGGCTCCTACAATGAGCAGTTCTTC; cdr3_aa: CASRRGRGSYNEQFF
v_call: TRBV20-1; j_call: TRBJ1-4; d_call: TRBD1; clone_size: .; cdr3_nt: TGCAGTGCTAAGGACAGGGTAGGAGAAAAACTGTTTTTT; cdr3_aa: CSAKDRVGEKLFF
v_call: TRBV28; j_call: TRBJ1-5; d_call: .; clone_size: once; cdr3_nt: TGTGCCAGTCAACAGGGAAGCAATCAGCCCCAGCATTTT; cdr3_aa: CASQQGSNQPQHF
v_call: TRBV27; j_call: TRBJ2-7; d_call: TRBD2; clone_size: .; cdr3_nt: TGTGCCAGCAGTGAGACTAGCGGGCTCTACGAGCAGTACTTC; cdr3_aa: CASSETSGLYEQYF
v_call: TRBV6-1; j_call: TRBJ1-5; d_call: TRBD1; clone_size: few; cdr3_nt: TGTGCCAGCAGACAACAGGGGCGAGATCAGCCCCAGCATTTT; cdr3_aa: CASRQQGRDQPQHF
v_call: TRBV11-2; j_call: TRBJ2-5; d_call: .; clone_size: many; cdr3_nt: TGTGCCAGCAGCTTAGGCTTAGAAGAGACCCAGTACTTC; cdr3_aa: CASSLGLEETQYF
v_call: TRBV28; j_call: TRBJ2-1; d_call: TRBD2; clone_size: few; cdr3_nt: TGTGCTAGCGGGGGGGTAATCAATGAGCAGTTCTTC; cdr3_aa: CASGGVINEQFF
v_call: TRBV12-3/TRBV12-4; j_call: TRBJ2-5; d_call: .; clone_size: many; cdr3_nt: TGTGCCAGCAGGTCAGGGGAAGAGACCCAGTACTTC; cdr3_aa: CASRSGEETQYF
v_call: TRBV7-9; j_call: TRBJ1-2; d_call: TRBD1; clone_size: .; cdr3_nt: TGTGCCAGCACCCTGGGCAGGGGGAATGGTGGCTACACCTTC; cdr3_aa: CASTLGRGNGGYTF
v_call: TRBV7-3; j_call: TRBJ2-1; d_call: TRBD2; clone_size: .; cdr3_nt: TGTGCCAGCAGCGAACTAGCGGGGGGGCCCAGGAATGAGCAGTTCTTC; cdr3_aa: CASSELAGGPRNEQFF
v_call: TRBV7-2; j_call: TRBJ2-1; d_call: TRBD2; clone_size: .; cdr3_nt: TGTGCCAGCAGCTTTAGCGGGGGGGGAGGGAATGAGCAGTTCTTC; cdr3_aa: CASSFSGGGGNEQFF
v_call: TRBV12-3/TRBV12-4; j_call: TRBJ2-5; d_call: .; clone_size: .; cdr3_nt: TGTGCCAGCAGTTTCAGCACAAGCCCCGATCAACGGACCCAGTACTTC; cdr3_aa: CASSFSTSPDQRTQYF
v_call: TRBV19; j_call: TRBJ1-5; d_call: .; clone_size: .; cdr3_nt: TGTGCCAGTAGTATTTCGAATCAGCCCCAGCATTTT; cdr3_aa: CASSISNQPQHF
v_call: TRBV29-1; j_call: TRBJ2-7; d_call: TRBD1; clone_size: few; cdr3_nt: TGCAGCGTTGAAGGTACAGGGGCCTACGAGCAGTACTTC; cdr3_aa: CSVEGTGAYEQYF
v_call: TRBV7-3; j_call: TRBJ2-2; d_call: TRBD2; clone_size: .; cdr3_nt: TGTGCCAGCAGCTTAACGGGGACTAGCGGGGGGGTGAACACCGGGGAGCTGTTTTTT; cdr3_aa: CASSLTGTSGGVNTGELFF
v_call: TRBV5-1; j_call: TRBJ1-1; d_call: .; clone_size: .; cdr3_nt: TGCGCCAGCAGCTTGGAATCAACGAACACTGAAGCTTTCTTT; cdr3_aa: CASSLESTNTEAFF
v_call: TRBV12-3/TRBV12-4; j_call: TRBJ2-1; d_call: .; clone_size: few; cdr3_nt: TGTGCCAGCACTCCCCACGGTGGATCCTACAATGAGCAGTTCTTC; cdr3_aa: CASTPHGGSYNEQFF
v_call: TRBV7-3; j_call: TRBJ1-6; d_call: .; clone_size: .; cdr3_nt: TGTGCCAGCAGCTCGCTACCGAATTCACCCCTCCACTTT; cdr3_aa: CASSSLPNSPLHF
v_call: TRBV6-1; j_call: TRBJ2-2; d_call: .; clone_size: few; cdr3_nt: TGTGCCAGCATATCTGGGGGTGGGTCCGGGGAGCTGTTTTTT; cdr3_aa: CASISGGGSGELFF